These 21 T cell receptor beta chains share one sample of origin, sequenced in a study of vaccination effects on CD4 cells after COVID-19. Antigens of these TCRs are unknown. The method was immunoSEQ multiplex PCR; TCRdb's version includes in-frame clones alone and lacks a portion of them. The table has just under 75,000 clones, roughly four fifths seen once. At the end of less than 12 days of culture, CD4+ T cells were isolated. Of the BNT162b2 and mRNA-1273 vaccines, participants received two doses of one or the other. This sample comprised CD4+ T cells from PBMCs cultured without peptide, obtained after COVID-19 vaccination. Every receptor here comes from a human donor who received a COVID-19 vaccine.

J is TRBJ1-2 and V is TRBV7-9; D remains unclear. V was clipped by 4 bases and J by 4 bases, with 13 bases between them. The CDR3 is 14 amino acids. Germline lookup yields CDR1 SEHNR and CDR2 FQNEAQ (reference sequence). CDR3 sequence: CASSSSPGGYGYTF. The CDR3 DNA reads TGTGCCAGCAGCTCGTCCCCGGGAGGCTATGGCTACACCTTC.

This chain links TRBV18 with TRBJ2-3, with D unclear. CDR3 length: 14 residues. CDR1 and CDR2 from the germline V gene are KGHSH and LQKENI. V lost 3 bases and J lost 8, with 15 bases in between. CDR3 loop: CASSPNPANLTQYF. The CDR3 DNA reads TGTGCCAGCTCACCGAACCCAGCCAATCTTACGCAGTATTTT. Complete variable domain (other parts from reference TRBV18 and TRBJ2-3): NAGVMQNPRHLVRRRGQEARLRCSPMKGHSHVYWYRQLPEEGLKFMVYLQKENIIDESGMPKERFSAEFPKEGPSILRIQQVVRGDSAAYFCASSPNPANLTQYFGPGTRLTVL.

There are a few counts of this clone. The chain employs TRBV6-6 and TRBJ2-2, with TRBD1 matching 8 bases. The V gene end was trimmed by 10 bases and the J gene end by 5 bases; junction bases not matched to a gene: 15. This CDR3 region has 16 residues. Looked up from germline, CDR1 is MNHNY and CDR2 is SVGAGI (reference sequence). DNA for the CDR3: TGTGCCACCCTCCTGGGGGCAGGGGGCCAAACCGGGGAGCTGTTTTTT. It is translated as CATLLGAGGQTGELFF.

This clone was seen only a few times. V is TRBV14 and J is TRBJ2-2, with D perhaps matching TRBD1 (6 bases). Deletions cut 3 bases from V and 2 bases from J, with 22 bases between. The CDR3 extends over 19 amino acids. Germline loops: CDR1 SGHDN, CDR2 FVKESK. The CDR3 DNA reads as TGTGCCAGCAGCCATTCCATCTGGGGGCGAGCGGCAAACACCGGGGAGCTGTTTTTT. This codes for CASSHSIWGRAANTGELFF.

The V call is TRBV6-4, the J call TRBJ1-6; a weak D match, TRBD1 (6 bases). The CDR3 sequence is 16 residues long. With 0 bases removed from V and 7 bases from J, the gap between germline ends came to 13 bases. Germline assignment: CDR1 MRHNA and CDR2 SNTAGT. CDR3 in DNA: TGTGCCAGCAGTGACTCGTACACAGGGCCCAATTCACCCCTCCACTTT. Translating gives CASSDSYTGPNSPLHF.

The V and J genes are TRBV7-3 and TRBJ1-5; no clear D gene. The CDR3 has 13 residues. Per germline, CDR1 SGHTA and CDR2 FQGTGA. Trimming took off 9 bases at V and 6 bases at J, with 15 bases between the two ends. In nucleotides, the CDR3 is TGTGCCAGGCGGTACCTTTTCGGTCAGCCCCAGCATTTT. This translates into CARRYLFGQPQHF.

The chain links TRBV11-3 to TRBJ2-7; TRBD1 agrees at 7 bases. V gave up 6 bases and J gave up 0 bases; unmatched junction bases: 5. CDR1 and CDR2 from the germline V gene are SGHNT and YENEEA. The CDR3 runs to 14 residues. CDR3 DNA sequence: TGTGCCAGCAGTCGCACAGGGGACTCCTACGAGCAGTACGTC. Translating it yields CASSRTGDSYEQYV.

V is TRBV7-2 and J is TRBJ1-6; possible D gene TRBD1, 6 bases. The CDR3 has 13 amino acids. Germline V lookup: CDR1 SGHTA, CDR2 FQGNSA. The V and J ends lost 1 base and 10 bases respectively, with 8 bases between them. The CDR3 nucleotides read TGTGCCAGCAGCTTAGGGGGACACTCACCCCTCCACTTT. Its translation is CASSLGGHSPLHF.

The chain has TRBV9 and TRBJ2-1; the match to TRBD2 covers 8 bases. CDR3 length: 15 amino acids. V lost 0 bases and J lost 10; bases outside the gene matches: 9. Germline CDR1 is SGDLS and CDR2 is YYNGEE. The DNA for the CDR3 is TGTGCCAGCAGCGTAGAAGGAGGGACTAGTGTAGAGCAGTTCTTC. It codes for CASSVEGGTSVEQFF.

V gene TRBV30 combines with J gene TRBJ1-2, with 12 bases aligning to TRBD1. V lost 3 bases, J lost 6 bases, and 5 bases stayed unmatched. Germline values: CDR1 GTSNPN, CDR2 SVGIG (reference sequence). The CDR3 is made up of 14 amino acids. The CDR3 DNA reads as TGTGCCTGGAGACAGGGACAGGGGGCGGATGGCTACACCTTC. The encoded protein is CAWRQGQGADGYTF.

This clone came up once. This chain's CDR3 is CASSQGSRASREQYV. The CDR3 DNA reads TGTGCCAGCAGCCAAGGTTCTAGGGCGTCGCGCGAGCAGTACGTC. The chain is built from TRBV4-2 and TRBJ2-7; D remains unclear. Trimming pared 1 base from V and 6 bases from J, leaving 16 bases between. Germline V gives CDR1 LGHNA, CDR2 YNFKEQ. CDR3 length equals 15 residues.

This chain links TRBV4-1 with TRBJ2-5, with D tentatively TRBD1 or TRBD2 (6 bases each). The ends were cut back, 0 bases at V and 7 bases at J, with 12 bases in the middle. This CDR3 has 14 amino acids. Germline V CDR1 and CDR2: MGHRA, YSYEKL. As DNA, the CDR3 is TGCGCCAGCAGCCAAGATACGGGGGCGTTGACCCAGTACTTC. Its protein product is CASSQDTGALTQYF.

V and J are TRBV4-1 and TRBJ1-6; no clear D gene. The V end was cut by 3 bases, the J end by 9 bases, with 9 bases between. Per the germline V gene, CDR1 is MGHRA and CDR2 is YSYEKL. The CDR3 is 13 residues long. CDR3 bases: TGCGCCAGCAGCCAGCTGGAGACTTCACCCCTCCACTTT. Protein: CASSQLETSPLHF.

The CDR3 region is CASSYSASGEETQYF. The CDR3 region has the DNA TGTGCCAGCAGTTACTCGGCCAGCGGGGAAGAGACCCAGTACTTC. The chain couples TRBV6-5 to TRBJ2-5; 7 bases match TRBD2. Germline V gene data show CDR1 as MNHEY and CDR2 as SVGAGI. This CDR3 has 15 residues. V lost 0 bases and J lost 3; bases outside the gene matches: 4.

This chain joins TRBV30 and TRBJ2-1; D remains unclear. V was clipped by 2 bases and J by 7 bases, with 9 bases between them. The CDR3 length is 12 residues. Germline-derived CDR1 and CDR2 are GTSNPN and SVGIG (reference sequence). The CDR3 coding sequence is TGTGCCTGGAGTCCCACCCCGAATGAGCAGTTCTTC. Protein sequence: CAWSPTPNEQFF.

J is TRBJ1-1 and V is TRBV6-5; a weak D match, TRBD1 (6 bases). CDR1 and CDR2 (germline): MNHEY, SVGAGI. CDR3 length equals 14 residues. V shed 6 bases and J shed 1 base, with 12 bases lying between them. CDR3 protein: CASRRGGQNTEAFF. In nucleotides, the CDR3 is TGTGCCAGCAGGCGGGGGGGCCAGAACACTGAAGCTTTCTTT.

The rearrangement links TRBV6-2 or TRBV6-3 to TRBJ2-7; 8 nucleotides agree with TRBD1. V was pared by 5 bases and J by 1 base, with 7 bases of the junction left unmatched. In germline, CDR1 is MNHEY, CDR2 SVGEGT. This CDR3 contains 15 residues. CDR3 region: CASSRDRGASYEQYV. CDR3 DNA sequence: TGTGCCAGCAGTCGCGACAGGGGCGCATCCTACGAGCAGTACGTC.

The rearrangement uses TRBV3-1 (or the pseudogene TRBV3-2) and TRBJ2-1; TRBD2 matches at 8 bases. The junction had 7 bases not matched to a gene; V was cut back by 0 bases and J by 9 bases. The CDR3 consists of 15 residues. CDR1 and CDR2 (germline): LGHDT, YNNKEL (reference sequence). The chain's CDR3 is CASSQERGTRGEQFF. The CDR3 DNA reads as TGTGCCAGCAGCCAAGAACGAGGGACTAGGGGTGAGCAGTTCTTC.

This clone was counted only a few times. The V call is TRBV2, the J call TRBJ1-2; no definite D call. V lost 6 bases and J lost 8, with 16 bases in between. Germline V gene data show CDR1 as SNHLY and CDR2 as FYNNEI. This CDR3 contains 13 residues. CDR3 sequence: CASRPWGREGYTF. In DNA form, the CDR3 reads TGTGCCAGCAGGCCTTGGGGAAGAGAGGGCTACACCTTC.

The J gene is TRBJ2-3, the V gene TRBV29-1; D might be TRBD2 (5 bases). The CDR3 sequence is 13 residues long. Trimming pared 5 bases from V and 9 bases from J, leaving 18 bases between. Germline values: CDR1 SQVTM, CDR2 ANQGSEA. The CDR3 bases are TGCAGCGTTCCCGCGGGTCTGGTAGGAACGCAGTATTTT. As protein: CSVPAGLVGTQYF.

This clone was seen a single time. The rearrangement uses TRBV5-1 and TRBJ2-2; 8 nucleotides line up with TRBD2. This CDR3 is built from 14 residues. V was pared by 5 bases and J by 5 bases, with 5 bases of the junction left unmatched. Germline values: CDR1 SGHRS, CDR2 YFSETQ. The CDR3, as DNA: TGCGCCAGCAGGCAGACGGGGGGGACCGGGGAGCTGTTTTTT. Amino acid sequence: CASRQTGGTGELFF.